The 28 T cell receptor beta chains reported below all come from one sample, sequenced in a study of T-cell reconstitution after alpha-beta-depleted transplantation in children. Unique molecular identifiers were incorporated when the TCRbeta library was constructed. TCRdb fed the PCR reads into MiXCR, producing one record per CDR3 protein. The sample gives 640,000 or so distinct CDR3 sequences, approximately 16% of which show up once; 1.1% is in the top ten. The sequences come from PBMCs from the stem cell graft donor, collected from the stem cell graft. These TCRs come from a human donor who donated a stem cell graft to a child with acute myeloid leukemia.

This clonotype occurred many times. The V and J genes are TRBV29-1 and TRBJ2-4; TRBD1 is a possible D gene (6 bases). The ends were cut back, 4 bases at V and 0 bases at J, with 13 bases in the middle. Germline values: CDR1 SQVTM, CDR2 ANQGSEA. The CDR3 sequence is 15 residues long. The DNA for the CDR3 is TGCAGCGTTGTGGGCCAGGGGCTAGCCAAAAACATTCAGTACTTC. The encoded protein is CSVVGQGLAKNIQYF.

This clonotype was detected a few times. The chain employs TRBV13 and TRBJ1-2, with D possibly being TRBD1 (6 bases). This CDR3 region has 15 residues. The V end lost 1 base, the J end lost 0 bases, and 9 bases lay between the germline ends. The germline gives CDR1 PRHDT, CDR2 FYEKMQ (reference sequence). CDR3 sequence: CASSLEGGPNYGYTF. The CDR3 coding sequence is TGTGCCAGCAGCTTAGAGGGGGGTCCTAACTATGGCTACACCTTC.

This clonotype was seen repeatedly, ten times or more. The chain employs TRBV20-1 and TRBJ2-1; no clear D gene. This CDR3 is 14 amino acids long. Trimming cost V 7 bases and J 0 bases, with 13 bases left between them. Germline-derived CDR1 and CDR2 are DFQATT and SNEGSKA (reference sequence). Here the CDR3 reads CSVARANSYNEQFF. The CDR3 DNA reads TGCAGTGTGGCCCGAGCCAACTCCTACAATGAGCAGTTCTTC.

This clonotype was observed a few times. The V and J genes are TRBV5-1 and TRBJ2-1, with D tentatively TRBD1 or TRBD2 (6 bases each). This CDR3 has 15 residues. Germline values: CDR1 SGHRS, CDR2 YFSETQ. Trimming took off 1 base at V and 6 bases at J, with 14 bases between the two ends. Written as DNA, the CDR3 is TGCGCCAGCAGCTTGCCGGGGGCCGGGTTCAATGAGCAGTTCTTC. This sequence encodes CASSLPGAGFNEQFF.

This clonotype was seen only once. The chain uses TRBV12-3 or TRBV12-4 and TRBJ2-3; D may be TRBD1 or TRBD2 (5 bases each). V was clipped by 6 bases and J by 0 bases, with 19 bases between them. CDR3 length: 17 amino acids. CDR3 sequence: CASSTIPGLDSTDTQYF. The CDR3 coding sequence is TGTGCCAGCAGCACGATTCCGGGGCTAGATAGCACAGATACGCAGTATTTT.

The DNA for the CDR3 is TGTGCCAGCAGCTTAATGTGGGCAGGGTCTACTAACTATGGCTACACCTTC. Translating it yields CASSLMWAGSTNYGYTF. The V gene is TRBV7-2, the J gene TRBJ1-2; TRBD1 is a possible D gene (5 bases). CDR3 length: 17 amino acids. From germline, CDR1 is SGHTA and CDR2 FQGNSA. Trimming removed 2 bases from V and 0 bases from J, with 16 bases in between.

This clonotype was counted only a few times. The chain carries TRBV5-6 and TRBJ2-7, with a tentative D call TRBD2 (6 bases). The germline CDR1 and CDR2 sequences are SGHDT and YYEEEE. The length of the CDR3 is 15 residues. V was trimmed by 4 bases and J by 1 base, leaving 15 bases between them. This chain's CDR3 is CASSRVAELSYEQYF. Written as DNA, the CDR3 is TGTGCCAGCAGCCGAGTAGCGGAATTATCCTACGAGCAGTACTTC.

The rearrangement joins TRBV5-1 to TRBJ2-3, with TRBD1 as a possible D gene (6 bases). Germline V lookup: CDR1 SGHRS, CDR2 YFSETQ. The CDR3 contains 15 residues. V dropped 3 bases and J dropped 4 bases, with 15 bases sitting between them. CDR3 bases: TGCGCCAGCAGCTCGCCGCACAGGGAGTCAGATACGCAGTATTTT. Translated: CASSSPHRESDTQYF. The full variable domain, completed using reference TRBV5-1 and TRBJ2-3, is KAGVTQTPRYLIKTRGQQVTLSCSPISGHRSVSWYQQTPGQGLQFLFEYFSETQRNKGNFPGRFSGRQFSNSRSEMNVSTLELGDSALYLCASSSPHRESDTQYFGPGTRLTVL.

The chain recombines TRBV5-1 with TRBJ1-4; D is unresolved. The V end was cut by 1 base, the J end by 5 bases, with 15 bases between. Germline assignment: CDR1 SGHRS and CDR2 YFSETQ. This CDR3 is built from 16 residues. The CDR3 coding sequence is TGCGCCAGCAGCTTGATGGTCGGCGGCGAAAATGAAAAACTGTTTTTT. Residues: CASSLMVGGENEKLFF.

V and J are TRBV20-1 and TRBJ2-7; TRBD2 might be the D (7 bases). V was cut by 6 bases and J by 2 bases, with 17 bases left in between. The V gene's germline CDR1 is DFQATT and CDR2 SNEGSKA (reference sequence). The CDR3 contains 14 residues. CDR3 protein: CSAILRGGAYEQYF. In DNA form, the CDR3 reads TGCAGTGCCATCCTTAGGGGGGGGGCCTACGAGCAGTACTTC.

This clonotype appeared many times. The genes are TRBV9 and TRBJ2-1; 7 bases line up with TRBD1. Trimming cost V 4 bases and J 12 bases; bases outside gene matches: 7. CDR1 and CDR2 from the germline V gene are SGDLS and YYNGEE. The CDR3 is 12 residues long. The CDR3 coding sequence is TGTGCCAGCAGCCTCAGCCGGGACAGGCAGTTCTTC. Its protein product is CASSLSRDRQFF. The complete variable domain, with remaining parts taken from reference TRBV9 and TRBJ2-1, reads DSGVTQTPKHLITATGQRVTLRCSPRSGDLSVYWYQQSLDQGLQFLIQYYNGEERAKGNILERFSAQQFPDLHSELNLSSLELGDSALYFCASSLSRDRQFFGPGTRLTVL.

Regarding this clonotype: This may arise from a read error, as a much more abundant clone is one base away. This chain joins TRBV20-1 and TRBJ2-7; 10 bases map to TRBD1. Germline lookup yields CDR1 DFQATT and CDR2 SNEGSKA (reference sequence). Losses at the gene ends were 6 bases for V and 5 bases for J; bases not matched to a gene: 10. The CDR3 has 14 amino acids. CDR3: CSATGQGLSHEQYF. In nucleotides, the CDR3 is TGCAGTGCAACGGGACAGGGGTTATCCCACGAGCAGTACTTC.

This clonotype appeared a few times. The genes are TRBV2 and TRBJ1-5, with D unresolved. CDR1 SNHLY and CDR2 FYNNEI come from the germline V gene. There are 13 residues in the CDR3. Trimming shortened V by 5 bases and J by 4 bases, and 9 bases separated the two germline ends. CDR3 sequence reads: CASSSDLNQPQHF. In DNA form, the CDR3 reads TGTGCCAGCAGTTCCGATCTGAATCAGCCCCAGCATTTT. The variable domain in full, completed from reference TRBV2 and TRBJ1-5, reads EPEVTQTPSHQVTQMGQEVILRCVPISNHLYFYWYRQILGQKVEFLVSFYNNEISEKSEIFDDQFSVERPDGSNFTLKIRSTKLEDSAMYFCASSSDLNQPQHFGDGTRLSIL.

In its sample, this clonotype was seen a few times. The chain employs TRBV5-1 and TRBJ2-1; D is perhaps TRBD1 (6 bases). The ends were cut back, 5 bases at V and 5 bases at J, with 20 bases in the middle. Germline V gives CDR1 SGHRS, CDR2 YFSETQ. The CDR3 is made up of 16 amino acids. The CDR3: CASSLFRGQPNNEQFF. CDR3 nucleotides: TGCGCCAGCAGTCTATTTCGTGGACAGCCCAACAATGAGCAGTTCTTC.

The chain employs TRBV7-9 and TRBJ2-7; D tentatively reads TRBD1 or TRBD2 (5 bases each). The CDR3 runs to 15 residues. Deletions cut 1 base from V and 4 bases from J, with 14 bases between. Germline V lookup: CDR1 SEHNR, CDR2 FQNEAQ (reference sequence). Written as DNA, the CDR3 is TGTGCCAGCAGCTTAGGGAGGCAGGGCGGTTACGAGCAGTACGTC. It yields the protein CASSLGRQGGYEQYV.

This clonotype has only a few counts. V usage is TRBV29-1 and J usage is TRBJ1-1; D possibly corresponds to TRBD1 (5 bases). Trimming stripped 4 bases from V and 10 bases from J, with 13 bases between. This CDR3 has 11 residues. Looked up from germline, CDR1 is SQVTM and CDR2 is ANQGSEA. Written as DNA, the CDR3 is TGCAGCGTTGGGGCAGGGTGGGGAGCTTTCTTT. It translates to CSVGAGWGAFF.

V is TRBV25-1 and J is TRBJ2-1; tentatively, D is TRBD2 (6 bases). The CDR3 extends over 10 amino acids. V was clipped by 3 bases and J by 14 bases, with 8 bases between them. CDR1 is MGHDK, CDR2 SYGVNS, per germline. CDR3 nucleotides: TGTGCCAGCAGTGACAGGGAGGAGTTCTTC. As protein: CASSDREEFF.

This clonotype has only a few counts. The chain carries TRBV7-2 and TRBJ2-7, with D unresolved. V shed 1 base and J shed 3 bases, with 7 bases lying between them. The germline gives CDR1 SGHTA, CDR2 FQGNSA. The CDR3 runs to 13 residues. In DNA, the CDR3 is TGTGCCAGCAGCTTAGAAATTAACTACGAGCAGTACTTC. Amino acid sequence: CASSLEINYEQYF. The variable domain in full, completed from reference TRBV7-2 and TRBJ2-7, reads GAGVSQSPSNKVTEKGKDVELRCDPISGHTALYWYRQSLGQGLEFLIYFQGNSAPDKSGLPSDRFSAERTGGSVSTLTIQRTQQEDSAVYLCASSLEINYEQYFGPGTRLTVT.

This clonotype showed up just once. The V and J genes are TRBV7-3 and TRBJ2-1; TRBD2 agrees at 7 bases. The CDR3 contains 16 residues. V shed 2 bases, J shed 2 bases, and the junction held 6 bases outside the gene matches. Germline V gene lookup returns CDR1 SGHTA and CDR2 FQGTGA. The CDR3 loop is CASSLEVTSPYNEQFF. The CDR3 DNA reads TGTGCCAGCAGCTTAGAGGTGACTAGCCCCTACAATGAGCAGTTCTTC.

This clonotype was observed at least ten times. The chain joins TRBV20-1 to TRBJ1-6; D remains ambiguous. The CDR3 has 12 amino acids. Trimming cost V 5 bases and J 6 bases, with 8 bases left between them. Germline values: CDR1 DFQATT, CDR2 SNEGSKA (reference sequence). CDR3 DNA sequence: TGCAGTGCTCTCTCCGGTAATTCACCCCTCCACTTT. This codes for CSALSGNSPLHF.

This chain connects TRBV5-1 to TRBJ2-1; no reliable D call. Germline V gene lookup returns CDR1 SGHRS and CDR2 YFSETQ. The CDR3 is 13 residues long. With 0 bases removed from V and 10 bases from J, the gap between germline ends came to 11 bases. CDR3 bases: TGCGCCAGCAGCTTGGCCAGGAGTAGGGAGCAGTTCTTC. It specifies CASSLARSREQFF. The variable domain in full, completed from reference TRBV5-1 and TRBJ2-1, reads KAGVTQTPRYLIKTRGQQVTLSCSPISGHRSVSWYQQTPGQGLQFLFEYFSETQRNKGNFPGRFSGRQFSNSRSEMNVSTLELGDSALYLCASSLARSREQFFGPGTRLTVL.

The sample holds many counts of this clonotype. The chain uses TRBV20-1 and TRBJ2-1; a possible D gene is TRBD2 (5 bases). Trimming removed 0 bases at V and 2 bases at J, with 14 bases between. The CDR3 runs 16 residues. The germline V gene encodes CDR1 DFQATT and CDR2 SNEGSKA (reference sequence). CDR3 DNA sequence: TGCAGTGCTAGAGATGCGGGCGGCCATCCCTACAATGAGCAGTTCTTC. Amino acids: CSARDAGGHPYNEQFF.

The V call is TRBV5-1, the J call TRBJ1-1; D is unclear. There are 17 residues in the CDR3. V was pared by 5 bases and J by 0 bases, with 20 bases between. Germline CDR1 SGHRS, CDR2 YFSETQ. The CDR3 spells CASREPVGTILNTEAFF. The CDR3 DNA reads as TGCGCCAGCAGGGAACCCGTCGGTACCATCTTGAACACTGAAGCTTTCTTT.

This clonotype has only a few counts. The CDR3 DNA reads TGCGCCAGCAGCTTGATTGCCTCCTCAGTAAACACTGAAGCTTTCTTT. Amino acid sequence: CASSLIASSVNTEAFF. This rearrangement joins TRBV5-1 to TRBJ1-1; D is unresolved. In germline, CDR1 is SGHRS, CDR2 YFSETQ. V was trimmed by 1 base and J by 2 bases, leaving 15 bases between them. The CDR3 runs 16 residues.

The rearrangement links TRBV9 to TRBJ2-5; TRBD1 agrees at 7 bases. The V and J ends lost 4 bases and 4 bases, in that order; junction bases with no gene match: 13. This CDR3 region has 16 residues. Per the germline V gene, CDR1 is SGDLS and CDR2 is YYNGEE. Written as DNA, the CDR3 is TGTGCCAGCAGCCCAGGGGGTCGACGGCCCAGAGAGACCCAGTACTTC. Translation: CASSPGGRRPRETQYF.

CDR3 DNA sequence: TGCGCCAGCAGCTTGGGGGCCTACTACGAGCAGTACTTC. Translating it yields CASSLGAYYEQYF. V and J are TRBV5-1 and TRBJ2-7, with D unclear. CDR1 SGHRS and CDR2 YFSETQ come from the germline V gene. V shed 0 bases and J shed 3 bases, with 7 bases lying between them. CDR3 length equals 13 residues.

This clonotype was detected ten times or more. The rearrangement links TRBV20-1 to TRBJ1-1; D is ambiguous. CDR3 size: 14 residues. The germline gives CDR1 DFQATT, CDR2 SNEGSKA (reference sequence). The germline V and J ends were trimmed by 3 bases and 3 bases, with 14 bases remaining between them. In DNA form, the CDR3 reads TGCAGTGCTAGCAAGCCCGGAAGGGACACTGAAGCTTTCTTT. Amino acids: CSASKPGRDTEAFF.

This clonotype appeared a few times. The V call is TRBV4-1, the J call TRBJ2-1; D is uncertain. From germline, CDR1 is MGHRA and CDR2 YSYEKL. The V gene lost 0 bases and the J gene lost 8 bases, with 11 bases spanning the gap. This CDR3 region has 14 residues. CDR3: CASSQEGLGDEQFF. The CDR3, as DNA: TGCGCCAGCAGCCAAGAAGGTCTGGGCGATGAGCAGTTCTTC.